Following are 32 T cell receptor beta chains from one sample sequenced in a study of blood T cell repertoires in COVID-19 (dated by TCRdb to 2020 to 2021). Receptor amplification or capture employed the immunoSEQ multiplex PCR assay. Drawn from immuneACCESS, this table holds only the in-frame rearrangements with V and J called that TCRdb kept. Clones are partly lost; checked studies trace under half to an unresolved V gene and leave the rest unexplained. Across this sample there are approximately 100,000 clones, with approximately 92% seen only once. The ten most abundant clones make up 4.5% to 6% of the sample. Sequencing was carried out using peripheral blood. All receptors come from a man in his forties or fifties with active COVID-19.

This rearrangement joins TRBV5-4 to TRBJ2-2; D is perhaps TRBD2 (6 bases). Germline loops: CDR1 SGHNT, CDR2 YYREEE (reference sequence). V lost 4 bases and J lost 5, with 15 bases in between. This CDR3 is 15 amino acids long. CDR3 in DNA: TGTGCCAGCAGCGACGGGACTCAGACAACCGGGGAGCTGTTTTTT. Protein: CASSDGTQTTGELFF.

The V and J genes are TRBV5-4 and TRBJ1-2, with 10 bases that match TRBD1. CDR3 length equals 15 residues. Trimming at V came to 2 bases and at J to 5 bases, leaving 6 bases not matched to a gene. CDR1 is SGHNT and CDR2 is YYREEE in the germline V gene (reference sequence). The CDR3 DNA is TGTGCCAGCAGCTTTCCGGGACAGGGGAGTTATGGCTACACCTTC. Amino acids: CASSFPGQGSYGYTF.

The V gene is TRBV28, the J gene TRBJ1-2; TRBD1 matches 8 bases. In germline, CDR1 is MDHEN, CDR2 SYDVKM. The CDR3 length is 15 residues. The trim removed 4 bases at V and 3 bases at J, leaving 7 bases unmatched. CDR3 residues: CASSSQGAEDYGYTF. The DNA of the CDR3 is TGTGCCAGCAGTTCTCAGGGGGCGGAAGACTATGGCTACACCTTC.

CDR3 nucleotide sequence: TGCGCCAGCAGCTCCGAGACTAGCGGGAGGTTCTACGAGCAGTACTTC. Encoded protein: CASSSETSGRFYEQYF. This chain uses TRBV5-1 with TRBJ2-7, with 13 nucleotides matching TRBD2. The CDR3 consists of 16 residues. Germline V lookup: CDR1 SGHRS, CDR2 YFSETQ. V trimming: 3 bases; J trimming: 3 bases; junction bases outside the gene matches: 6.

The V gene is TRBV9, the J gene TRBJ2-6, with TRBD1 matching 9 bases. J lost 2 bases, V lost 1 base, and 1 base had no gene match. The germline CDR1 and CDR2 sequences are SGDLS and YYNGEE. CDR3 length equals 16 residues. CDR3 region: CASSVTGGTGANVLTF. DNA for the CDR3: TGTGCCAGCAGCGTAACAGGGGGCACTGGGGCCAACGTCCTGACTTTC. Full variable domain (remainder filled in from reference TRBV9 and TRBJ2-6): DSGVTQTPKHLITATGQRVTLRCSPRSGDLSVYWYQQSLDQGLQFLIQYYNGEERAKGNILERFSAQQFPDLHSELNLSSLELGDSALYFCASSVTGGTGANVLTFGAGSRLTVL.

The rearrangement uses TRBV7-2 and TRBJ2-7, with 9 bases that match TRBD2. CDR3 length: 15 amino acids. V trimming: 2 bases; J trimming: 2 bases; junction bases outside the gene matches: 4. Germline-derived CDR1 and CDR2 are SGHTA and FQGNSA. DNA for the CDR3: TGTGCCAGCAGCTTAAGGGCGGGAGGGACCTACGAGCAGTACTTC. Translation: CASSLRAGGTYEQYF. The whole variable domain, filled in from reference TRBV7-2 and TRBJ2-7, reads GAGVSQSPSNKVTEKGKDVELRCDPISGHTALYWYRQSLGQGLEFLIYFQGNSAPDKSGLPSDRFSAERTGGSVSTLTIQRTQQEDSAVYLCASSLRAGGTYEQYFGPGTRLTVT.

The rearrangement uses TRBV6-5 and TRBJ1-3; D is perhaps TRBD1 (5 bases). The V gene's germline CDR1 is MNHEY and CDR2 SVGAGI. V dropped 2 bases and J dropped 1 base, with 12 bases sitting between them. The CDR3 totals 16 residues. CDR3 nucleotides: TGTGCCAGCAGTTACGACGTCAGGGCGTCTGGAAACACCATATATTTT. It codes for CASSYDVRASGNTIYF.

V usage is TRBV5-1 and J usage is TRBJ2-7; 10 nucleotides agree with TRBD1. The CDR3 is made up of 18 amino acids. J gave up 7 bases and V 4 bases, and 20 bases lay outside the gene matches. CDR1 is SGHRS and CDR2 is YFSETQ in the germline V gene. The CDR3 DNA reads TGCGCCAGCAGCCCGACACCGCCGCCGACAGGGGGCGCATCGGAGCAGTACTTC. It codes for CASSPTPPPTGGASEQYF. The full variable domain, with the rest looked up from reference TRBV5-1 and TRBJ2-7, is KAGVTQTPRYLIKTRGQQVTLSCSPISGHRSVSWYQQTPGQGLQFLFEYFSETQRNKGNFPGRFSGRQFSNSRSEMNVSTLELGDSALYLCASSPTPPPTGGASEQYFGPGTRLTVT.

The chain links TRBV11-1 to TRBJ1-6, with TRBD1 as a possible D gene (5 bases). Per the germline V gene, CDR1 is SGHAT and CDR2 is FQDESV (reference sequence). CDR3 length equals 13 residues. Trimming removed 8 bases at V and 7 bases at J, with 12 bases between. For the CDR3, the DNA is TGTGCCAGCCGTCTGGAGGGGAATTCACCCCTCCACTTT. This sequence encodes CASRLEGNSPLHF. The full variable domain, completed using reference TRBV11-1 and TRBJ1-6, is EAEVAQSPRYKITEKSQAVAFWCDPISGHATLYWYRQILGQGPELLVQFQDESVVDDSQLPKDRFSAERLKGVDSTLKIQPAELGDSAMYLCASRLEGNSPLHFGNGTRLTVT.

This clone was counted only a few times. The chain joins TRBV3-1 (or the pseudogene TRBV3-2) to TRBJ1-5, with unresolved D. From germline, CDR1 is LGHDT and CDR2 YNNKEL (reference sequence). Deletions cut 1 base from V and 6 bases from J, with 13 bases between. The CDR3 totals 15 residues. CDR3 bases: TGTGCCAGCAGCCAAGGTAAAGGGAGGGTTCAGCCCCAGCATTTT. Encoded protein: CASSQGKGRVQPQHF.

The chain is built from TRBV27 and TRBJ2-2; TRBD2 agrees at 11 bases. With 0 bases clipped from V and 5 bases from J, the junction kept 2 bases outside the gene matches. The V gene's germline CDR1 is MNHEY and CDR2 SMNVEV (reference sequence). This CDR3 is built from 16 residues. CDR3 amino acids: CASSLSSGRVTGELFF. The CDR3 region has the DNA TGTGCCAGCAGTTTATCTAGCGGGAGGGTTACCGGGGAGCTGTTTTTT.

V and J are TRBV9 and TRBJ1-4; 9 bases line up with TRBD1. The trim removed 3 bases at V and 7 bases at J, leaving 7 bases unmatched. In germline, CDR1 is SGDLS, CDR2 YYNGEE. This CDR3 region has 15 residues. The chain's CDR3 is CASSARTGESEKLFF. CDR3 DNA sequence: TGTGCCAGCAGCGCACGGACAGGGGAGAGTGAAAAACTGTTTTTT. The full variable domain, completed using reference TRBV9 and TRBJ1-4, is DSGVTQTPKHLITATGQRVTLRCSPRSGDLSVYWYQQSLDQGLQFLIQYYNGEERAKGNILERFSAQQFPDLHSELNLSSLELGDSALYFCASSARTGESEKLFFGSGTQLSVL.

This chain uses TRBV29-1 with TRBJ1-6; the match to TRBD1 covers 9 bases. Germline V gene sequence: CDR1 SQVTM, CDR2 ANQGSEA. Trimming cost V 3 bases and J 2 bases; bases outside gene matches: 2. There are 15 residues in the CDR3. The CDR3 region is CSVEDRGAYNSPLHF. DNA of the CDR3: TGCAGCGTTGAGGACAGGGGTGCCTATAATTCACCCCTCCACTTT.

The V call is TRBV19, the J call TRBJ2-7, with a weak D call TRBD2 (6 bases). V was pared by 5 bases and J by 4 bases, with 21 bases between. CDR1 and CDR2 (germline): LNHDA, SQIVND (reference sequence). This CDR3 has 16 residues. The CDR3 sequence is CASSSLAGTREYEQYF. CDR3 DNA: TGTGCCAGTAGTTCTCTAGCCGGGACTCGAGAGTACGAGCAGTACTTC.

This clone was counted a single time. The chain has TRBV12-5 and TRBJ2-1, with 11 bases lining up with TRBD1. CDR1 and CDR2 (germline): LGHNT, FRNRAP. V was pared by 7 bases and J by 7 bases, with 9 bases of the junction left unmatched. There are 15 residues in the CDR3. CDR3 amino acids: CASAPGQGAKNEQFF. CDR3 bases: TGTGCTAGTGCTCCCGGACAGGGGGCGAAAAATGAGCAGTTCTTC.

This sequence joins TRBV24-1 and TRBJ2-5; D unresolved. CDR1 and CDR2 from the germline V gene are KGHDR and SFDVKD. The CDR3 sequence is 14 residues long. V dropped 4 bases and J dropped 2 bases, with 10 bases sitting between them. The CDR3 spells CATSERQNQETQYF. CDR3 in DNA: TGTGCCACCAGTGAGCGGCAGAATCAAGAGACCCAGTACTTC.

The chain links TRBV9 to TRBJ2-3; 11 nucleotides line up with TRBD2. The CDR3 totals 18 residues. The V gene's germline CDR1 is SGDLS and CDR2 YYNGEE. The V segment lost 3 bases and the J segment 5 bases; nucleotides outside the gene matches: 14. This CDR3 is CASSDTSGTSGSLDTQYF. CDR3 DNA sequence: TGTGCCAGCAGCGATACCTCAGGGACTAGCGGAAGTTTAGATACGCAGTATTTT. The full variable domain, its missing parts supplied by reference TRBV9 and TRBJ2-3, is DSGVTQTPKHLITATGQRVTLRCSPRSGDLSVYWYQQSLDQGLQFLIQYYNGEERAKGNILERFSAQQFPDLHSELNLSSLELGDSALYFCASSDTSGTSGSLDTQYFGPGTRLTVL.

The chain couples TRBV12-3 or TRBV12-4 to TRBJ1-2, with D perhaps TRBD1 (5 bases). CDR3 size: 13 residues. The ends were cut back, 7 bases at V and 7 bases at J, with 16 bases in the middle. CDR3 coding DNA: TGTGCCAGCAACCATCGGCGGGGCGCTGGCTACACCTTC. Protein product: CASNHRRGAGYTF.

This chain connects TRBV5-1 to TRBJ2-1, with 10 bases aligning to TRBD2. Germline CDR1 and CDR2: SGHRS and YFSETQ. The CDR3 is 17 residues long. The ends lost 3 bases at V and 5 bases at J; junction bases unmatched: 11. Here the CDR3 reads CASSSNPASGGNNEQFF. The CDR3 bases are TGCGCCAGCAGCTCCAACCCGGCTAGCGGGGGAAACAATGAGCAGTTCTTC.

V gene TRBV27 combines with J gene TRBJ2-2; TRBD2 agrees at 10 bases. The CDR3 length is 17 residues. CDR1 is MNHEY, CDR2 SMNVEV, per germline (reference sequence). The junction had 9 bases not matched to a gene; V was cut back by 4 bases and J by 4 bases. The DNA for the CDR3 is TGTGCCAGCAGTTCTGGACTAGCGGTCTCTGGCACCGGGGAGCTGTTTTTT. Translating it yields CASSSGLAVSGTGELFF.

The rearrangement uses TRBV20-1 and TRBJ1-2; D not resolved. V was cut by 4 bases and J by 8 bases, with 11 bases left in between. The CDR3 runs 11 residues. Germline V gives CDR1 DFQATT, CDR2 SNEGSKA (reference sequence). CDR3 nucleotide sequence: TGCAGTGCTACTAACAGCCGCGGCTACACCTTC. Translation: CSATNSRGYTF.

The chain combines TRBV2 with TRBJ2-3; D may be TRBD1 (6 bases). The ends were cut back, 4 bases at V and 9 bases at J, with 17 bases in the middle. CDR1 and CDR2 from the germline V gene are SNHLY and FYNNEI. The CDR3 runs to 14 residues. In DNA form, the CDR3 reads TGTGCCAGCAGTGTACAGGGAACGCAGGGCACGCAGTATTTT. It translates to CASSVQGTQGTQYF.

The CDR3 protein is CASSFAQGRDGNTIYF. As DNA, the CDR3 is TGTGCCAGCAGCTTTGCACAGGGTAGGGATGGAAACACCATATATTTT. V is TRBV7-8 and J is TRBJ1-3; a weak D match, TRBD1 (6 bases). V was clipped by 3 bases and J by 3 bases, with 15 bases between them. CDR3 size: 16 residues. The germline V gene encodes CDR1 SGHVS and CDR2 FQNEAQ.

The chain has TRBV5-1 and TRBJ1-1; no firm D call. Germline V lookup: CDR1 SGHRS, CDR2 YFSETQ. The ends were cut back, 1 base at V and 1 base at J, with 8 bases in the middle. The CDR3 covers 14 residues. The CDR3 DNA sequence: TGCGCCAGCAGCTTGCGTCAGGAGAACACTGAAGCTTTCTTT. Protein sequence: CASSLRQENTEAFF.

This chain joins TRBV3-1 (or the pseudogene TRBV3-2) and TRBJ1-1; D not certain. Between the trimmed V and J ends, which lost 5 bases and 4 bases, there was a span of 17 bases. The CDR3 is 15 residues long. Germline-derived CDR1 and CDR2 are LGHDT and YNNKEL (reference sequence). DNA of the CDR3: TGTGCCAGCAGCGACCAGGCGGGGATCGGCACTGAAGCTTTCTTT. This codes for CASSDQAGIGTEAFF.

The chain is built from TRBV3-1 (or the pseudogene TRBV3-2) and TRBJ2-7; D gene unclear. Trimming took 4 bases from V and 2 from J, leaving 21 bases between them. The CDR3 is made up of 17 amino acids. Looked up from germline, CDR1 is LGHDT and CDR2 is YNNKEL (reference sequence). DNA of the CDR3: TGTGCCAGCAGCCTCAAAGGAAAGTCTGCGGCGCCCTACGAGCAGTACTTC. Amino acid sequence: CASSLKGKSAAPYEQYF.

The V and J genes are TRBV5-1 and TRBJ2-7, with 12 bases that match TRBD1. The CDR3 totals 14 residues. Per germline, CDR1 SGHRS and CDR2 YFSETQ. V was pared by 4 bases and J by 7 bases, with 6 bases of the junction left unmatched. CDR3 region: CASSTGQGAGEQYF. As DNA, the CDR3 is TGCGCCAGCAGCACGGGACAGGGGGCGGGGGAGCAGTACTTC.

The chain uses TRBV3-1 (or the pseudogene TRBV3-2) and TRBJ2-1; 9 bases line up with TRBD2. With V trimmed by 4 bases and J by 2 bases, 3 bases remained unmatched. CDR3 length: 15 amino acids. The germline CDR1 and CDR2 sequences are LGHDT and YNNKEL (reference sequence). The CDR3 reads CASSLRTSAYNEQFF. The CDR3 nucleotides are TGTGCCAGCAGCCTAAGGACTAGCGCCTACAATGAGCAGTTCTTC.

This clone appeared once. V and J are TRBV27 and TRBJ1-6; D not certain. This CDR3 has 13 residues. CDR1 is MNHEY and CDR2 is SMNVEV in the germline V gene (reference sequence). The ends were cut back, 4 bases at V and 7 bases at J, with 8 bases in the middle. The CDR3 spells CASSSLRNSPLHF. In DNA, the CDR3 is TGTGCCAGCAGTTCTCTCAGGAATTCACCCCTCCACTTT.

The chain carries TRBV19 and TRBJ2-7; D is perhaps TRBD1 (5 bases). Germline V gene data show CDR1 as LNHDA and CDR2 as SQIVND (reference sequence). The CDR3 runs to 13 residues. V was clipped by 6 bases and J by 2 bases, with 11 bases between them. In nucleotides, the CDR3 is TGTGCCAGTAGCCTACAGGTGACCTACGAGCAGTACTTC. This translates into CASSLQVTYEQYF.

The J gene is TRBJ2-5, the V gene TRBV29-1; 12 positions agree with TRBD2. CDR1 is SQVTM, CDR2 ANQGSEA, per germline. The CDR3 consists of 14 residues. Unmatched junction bases numbered 2, after V lost 6 bases and J lost 0 bases. The CDR3 DNA is TGCAGCGTGCGACTAGCGGGGGACCAAGAGACCCAGTACTTC. Its translation is CSVRLAGDQETQYF.

The chain carries TRBV11-2 and TRBJ2-5, with 9 bases matching TRBD2. The CDR3 consists of 17 residues. The V gene's germline CDR1 is SGHAT and CDR2 FQNNGV. V was clipped by 2 bases and J by 5 bases; unmatched bases: 12. The CDR3, as DNA: TGTGCCAGCAGCTTACTGCTGGGCGGGAGGGCCGTGGAGACCCAGTACTTC. It is translated as CASSLLLGGRAVETQYF.